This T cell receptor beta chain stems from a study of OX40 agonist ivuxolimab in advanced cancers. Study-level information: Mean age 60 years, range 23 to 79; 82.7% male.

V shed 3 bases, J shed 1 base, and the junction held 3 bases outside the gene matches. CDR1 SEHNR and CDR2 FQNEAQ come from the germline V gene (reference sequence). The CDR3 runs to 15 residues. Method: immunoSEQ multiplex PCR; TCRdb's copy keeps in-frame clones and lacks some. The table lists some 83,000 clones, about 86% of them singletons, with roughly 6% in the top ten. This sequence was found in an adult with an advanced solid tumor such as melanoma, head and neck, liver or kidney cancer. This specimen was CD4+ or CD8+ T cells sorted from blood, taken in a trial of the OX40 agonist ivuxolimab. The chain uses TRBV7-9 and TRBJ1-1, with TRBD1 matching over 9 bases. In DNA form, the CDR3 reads TGTGCCAGCAGCTTGGGGACAGGGACGAACACTGAAGCTTTCTTT. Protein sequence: CASSLGTGTNTEAFF. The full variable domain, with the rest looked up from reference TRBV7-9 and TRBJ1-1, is DTGVSQNPRHKITKRGQNVTFRCDPISEHNRLYWYRQTLGQGPEFLTYFQNEAQLEKSRLLSDRFSAERPKGSFSTLEIQRTEQGDSAMYLCASSLGTGTNTEAFFGQGTRLTVV.